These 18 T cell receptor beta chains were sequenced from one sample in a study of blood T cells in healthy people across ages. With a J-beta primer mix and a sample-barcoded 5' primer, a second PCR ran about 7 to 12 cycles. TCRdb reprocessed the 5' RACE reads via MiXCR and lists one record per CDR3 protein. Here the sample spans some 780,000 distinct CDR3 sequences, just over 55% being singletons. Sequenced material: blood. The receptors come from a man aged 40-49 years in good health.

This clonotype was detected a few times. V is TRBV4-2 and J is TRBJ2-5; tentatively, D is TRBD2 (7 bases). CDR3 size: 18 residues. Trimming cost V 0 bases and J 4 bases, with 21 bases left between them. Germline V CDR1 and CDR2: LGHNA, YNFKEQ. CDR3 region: CASSQDGLGGSFPETQYF. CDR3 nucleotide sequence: TGTGCCAGCAGCCAAGATGGACTAGGGGGGTCGTTTCCAGAGACCCAGTACTTC.

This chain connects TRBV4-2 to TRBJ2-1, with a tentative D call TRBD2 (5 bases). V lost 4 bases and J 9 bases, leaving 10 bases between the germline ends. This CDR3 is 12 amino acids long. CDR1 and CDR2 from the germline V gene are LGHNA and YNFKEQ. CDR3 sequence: CASSLLTSEQFF. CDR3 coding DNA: TGTGCCAGCAGCCTGTTAACTAGTGAGCAGTTCTTC.

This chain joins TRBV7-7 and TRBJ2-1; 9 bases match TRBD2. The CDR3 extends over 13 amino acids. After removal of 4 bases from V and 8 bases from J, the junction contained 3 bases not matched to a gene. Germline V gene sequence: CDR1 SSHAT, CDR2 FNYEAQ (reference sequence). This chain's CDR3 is CASSSGTSYEQFF. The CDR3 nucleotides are TGTGCCAGCAGCTCAGGGACTAGCTATGAGCAGTTCTTC. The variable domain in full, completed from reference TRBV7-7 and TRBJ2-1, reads GAGVSQSPRYKVTKRGQDVTLRCDPISSHATLYWYQQALGQGPEFLTYFNYEAQPDKSGLPSDRFSAERPEGSISTLTIQRTEQRDSAMYRCASSSGTSYEQFFGPGTRLTVL.

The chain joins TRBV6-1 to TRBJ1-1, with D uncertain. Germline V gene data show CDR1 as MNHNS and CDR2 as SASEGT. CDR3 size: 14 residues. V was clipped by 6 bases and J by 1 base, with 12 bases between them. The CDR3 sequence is CASSITVRNTEAFF. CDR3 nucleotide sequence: TGTGCCAGCAGCATTACGGTGAGGAACACTGAAGCTTTCTTT.

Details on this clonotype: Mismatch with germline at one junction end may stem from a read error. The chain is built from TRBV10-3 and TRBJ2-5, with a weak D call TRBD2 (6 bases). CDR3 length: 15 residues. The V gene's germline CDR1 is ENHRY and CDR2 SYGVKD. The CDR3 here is CATSGAGDLQETQYF. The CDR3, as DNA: TGTGCCACCAGTGGAGCGGGCGACTTACAAGAGACCCAGTACTTC.

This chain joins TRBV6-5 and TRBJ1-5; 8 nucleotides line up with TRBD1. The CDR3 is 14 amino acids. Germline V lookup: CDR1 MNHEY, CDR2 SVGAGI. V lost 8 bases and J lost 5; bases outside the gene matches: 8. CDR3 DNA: TGTGCCAGCGGAGACAGGGGTGCCGATCAGCCCCAGCATTTT. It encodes CASGDRGADQPQHF.

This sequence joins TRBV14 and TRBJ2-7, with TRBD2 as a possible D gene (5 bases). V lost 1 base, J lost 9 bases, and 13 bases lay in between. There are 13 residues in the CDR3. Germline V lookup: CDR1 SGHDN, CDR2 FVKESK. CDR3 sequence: CASSQAPAGGQYF. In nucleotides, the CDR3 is TGTGCCAGCAGCCAAGCCCCAGCAGGAGGGCAGTACTTC.

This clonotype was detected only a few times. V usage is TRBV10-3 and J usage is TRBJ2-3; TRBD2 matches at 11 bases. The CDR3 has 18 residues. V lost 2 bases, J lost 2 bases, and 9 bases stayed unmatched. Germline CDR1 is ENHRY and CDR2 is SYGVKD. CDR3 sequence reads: CAISEIWTSGWNTDTQYF. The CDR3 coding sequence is TGTGCCATCAGTGAGATTTGGACTAGCGGGTGGAACACAGATACGCAGTATTTT.

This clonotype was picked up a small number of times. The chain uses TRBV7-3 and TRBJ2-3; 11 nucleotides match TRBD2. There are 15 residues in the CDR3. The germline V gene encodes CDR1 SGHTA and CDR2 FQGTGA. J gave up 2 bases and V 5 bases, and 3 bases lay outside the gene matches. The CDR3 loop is CASSILAGDTDTQYF. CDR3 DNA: TGTGCCAGCAGCATACTAGCGGGGGACACAGATACGCAGTATTTT. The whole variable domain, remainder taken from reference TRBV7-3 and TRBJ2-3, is GAGVSQTPSNKVTEKGKYVELRCDPISGHTALYWYRQSLGQGPEFLIYFQGTGAADDSGLPNDRFFAVRPEGSVSTLKIQRTERGDSAVYLCASSILAGDTDTQYFGPGTRLTVL.

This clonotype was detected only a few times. The CDR3 bases are TGTGCCAGCAGCTTTAGGTTTGGGGCTATCTCCTACAATGAGCAGTTCTTC. It encodes CASSFRFGAISYNEQFF. The rearrangement links TRBV7-2 to TRBJ2-1; the D gene is possibly TRBD1 (5 bases). Germline V gene sequence: CDR1 SGHTA, CDR2 FQGNSA. The V gene lost 3 bases and the J gene lost 0 bases, with 15 bases spanning the gap. The CDR3 length is 17 residues.

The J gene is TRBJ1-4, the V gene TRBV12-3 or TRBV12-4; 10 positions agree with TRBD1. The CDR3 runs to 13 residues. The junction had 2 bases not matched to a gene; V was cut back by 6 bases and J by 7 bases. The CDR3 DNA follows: TGTGCCAGCAGGCGGGACAGGGGTGAAAAACTGTTTTTT. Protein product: CASRRDRGEKLFF.

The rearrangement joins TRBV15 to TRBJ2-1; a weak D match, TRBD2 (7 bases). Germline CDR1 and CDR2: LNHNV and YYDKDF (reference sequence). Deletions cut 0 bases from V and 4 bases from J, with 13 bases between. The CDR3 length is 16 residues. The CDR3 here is CATSRESGGRYNEQFF. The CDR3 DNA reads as TGTGCCACCAGCAGAGAATCGGGGGGCCGATACAATGAGCAGTTCTTC.

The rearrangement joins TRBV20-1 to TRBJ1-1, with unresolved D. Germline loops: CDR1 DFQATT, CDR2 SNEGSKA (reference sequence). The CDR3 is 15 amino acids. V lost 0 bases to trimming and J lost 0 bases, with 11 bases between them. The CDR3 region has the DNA TGCAGTGCTAGAGATGGAGGGTCTCTGAACACTGAAGCTTTCTTT. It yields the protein CSARDGGSLNTEAFF.

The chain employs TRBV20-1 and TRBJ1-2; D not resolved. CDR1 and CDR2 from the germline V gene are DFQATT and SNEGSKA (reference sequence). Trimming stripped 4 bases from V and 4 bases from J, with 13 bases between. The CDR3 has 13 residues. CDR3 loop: CSANSPAIYGYTF. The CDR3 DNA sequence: TGCAGTGCTAATTCCCCGGCCATCTATGGCTACACCTTC.

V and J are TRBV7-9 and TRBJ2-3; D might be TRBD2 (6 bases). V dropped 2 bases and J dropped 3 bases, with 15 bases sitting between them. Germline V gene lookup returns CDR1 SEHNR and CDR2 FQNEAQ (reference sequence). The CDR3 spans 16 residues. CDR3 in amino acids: CASSLWGREVTDTQYF. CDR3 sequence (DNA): TGTGCCAGCAGCTTATGGGGCAGGGAGGTAACAGATACGCAGTATTTT.

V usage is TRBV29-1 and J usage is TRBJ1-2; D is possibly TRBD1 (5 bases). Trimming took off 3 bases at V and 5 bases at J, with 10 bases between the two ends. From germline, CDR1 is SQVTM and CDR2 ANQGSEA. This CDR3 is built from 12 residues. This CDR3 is CSVEGLSYGYTF. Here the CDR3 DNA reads TGCAGCGTTGAGGGACTGAGTTATGGCTACACCTTC.

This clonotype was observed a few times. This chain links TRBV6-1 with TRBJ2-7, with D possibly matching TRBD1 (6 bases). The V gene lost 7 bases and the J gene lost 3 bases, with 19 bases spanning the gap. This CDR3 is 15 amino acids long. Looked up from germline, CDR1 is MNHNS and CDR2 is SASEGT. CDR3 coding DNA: TGTGCCAGCAAAATGTACCAGACAGGAATCTACGAGCAGTACTTC. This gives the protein CASKMYQTGIYEQYF.

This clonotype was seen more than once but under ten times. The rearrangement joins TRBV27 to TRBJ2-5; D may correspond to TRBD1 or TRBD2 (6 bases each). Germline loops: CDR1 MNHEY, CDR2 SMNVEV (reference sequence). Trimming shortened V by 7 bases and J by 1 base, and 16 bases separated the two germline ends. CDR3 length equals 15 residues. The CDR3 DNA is TGTGCCAGCAACAGGGACTCCTACTCCCAAGAGACCCAGTACTTC. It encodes CASNRDSYSQETQYF.